The 10 T cell receptor beta chains below come from one sample, sequenced in a study of prognosis after radiotherapy for stage I lung cancer. Genomic DNA provided the template from which TCR beta CDR3 was amplified by two-round multiplex PCR. During first-round PCR, primers specific to each TRBV and TRBJ gene were used. TCRdb re-called the multiplex PCR reads through MiXCR, storing one row per CDR3 protein. Among about 36,000 distinct CDR3 sequences listed, more than 30% were seen once. This material consisted of PBMCs, taken before or after stereotactic body radiation therapy (not recorded which). These receptors all stem from a donor over 45 with non-small cell lung cancer.

This clonotype was recorded many times. The chain is built from TRBV6-1 and TRBJ1-1; a weak D match, TRBD1 (5 bases). CDR1 and CDR2 (germline): MNHNS, SASEGT. This CDR3 region has 15 residues. The V end was cut by 5 bases, the J end by 4 bases, with 17 bases between. The CDR3 sequence: CASSTENGAVTEAFF. CDR3 nucleotides: TGTGCCAGCAGTACCGAGAACGGGGCGGTCACTGAAGCTTTCTTT.

This clonotype was detected many times. The CDR3 reads CASSLTADTYEQYF. The CDR3 DNA sequence: TGTGCCAGCAGTCTTACTGCTGATACCTACGAGCAGTACTTC. The chain combines TRBV6-1 with TRBJ2-7; no firm D call. The CDR3 loop spans 14 amino acids. Per germline, CDR1 MNHNS and CDR2 SASEGT. V was pared by 5 bases and J by 2 bases, with 13 bases between.

Of note for this clonotype: This clone may be a read error of a much larger clone one base away. The chain employs TRBV10-3 and TRBJ2-3, with D possibly being TRBD1 or TRBD2 (5 bases each). In germline, CDR1 is ENHRY, CDR2 SYGVKD. This CDR3 has 15 residues. V was shortened by 4 bases and J by 1 base, with 12 bases between the two germline ends. CDR3 sequence (DNA): TGTGCCATCAGTGTTAACCTGGGGGGCACAGATACGCAGTATTTT. Translation gives CAISVNLGGTDTQYF.

Ten or more counts support this clonotype. V is TRBV20-1 and J is TRBJ2-1, with a weak D call TRBD1 (6 bases). Germline V gives CDR1 DFQATT, CDR2 SNEGSKA (reference sequence). The CDR3 extends over 13 amino acids. V shed 3 bases and J shed 3 bases, with 9 bases lying between them. The CDR3 spells CSASRDIYNEQFF. Written as DNA, the CDR3 is TGCAGTGCTAGTCGGGACATCTACAATGAGCAGTTCTTC.

This clonotype was counted many times. The V and J genes are TRBV13 and TRBJ1-2, with 8 bases aligning to TRBD1. Trimming cost V 5 bases and J 6 bases; bases outside gene matches: 5. This CDR3 region has 13 residues. From germline, CDR1 is PRHDT and CDR2 FYEKMQ (reference sequence). CDR3 amino acids: CASSKKTGDGYTF. The CDR3 DNA reads TGTGCCAGCAGCAAAAAGACAGGGGATGGCTACACCTTC.

This chain connects TRBV28 to TRBJ1-2; perhaps TRBD1 as D (5 bases). CDR1 is MDHEN, CDR2 SYDVKM, per germline. Trimming removed 6 bases at V and 4 bases at J, with 21 bases between. This CDR3 contains 16 residues. CDR3 sequence reads: CASREYIGGEGYGYTF. The CDR3 DNA sequence: TGTGCCAGCAGGGAATATATCGGGGGGGAAGGCTATGGCTACACCTTC.

This clonotype showed up many times. The chain uses TRBV6-5 and TRBJ1-1; possibly TRBD1 for D (6 bases). CDR3 length: 11 amino acids. CDR1 is MNHEY and CDR2 is SVGAGI in the germline V gene. With 2 bases removed from V and 8 bases from J, the gap between germline ends came to 6 bases. CDR3 sequence (DNA): TGTGCCAGCAGTTACGACAGGGAAGCTTTCTTT. The encoded protein is CASSYDREAFF.

The chain combines TRBV6-2 or TRBV6-3 with TRBJ2-3; no definite D call. This CDR3 is 12 amino acids long. Germline values: CDR1 MNHEY, CDR2 SVGEGT. V was trimmed by 5 bases and J by 2 bases, leaving 5 bases between them. CDR3 nucleotide sequence: TGTGCCAGCAGTCTGAACACAGATACGCAGTATTTT. It codes for CASSLNTDTQYF.

This clonotype was counted ten times or more. This chain joins TRBV20-1 and TRBJ2-5; D remains unclear. Germline V gene data show CDR1 as DFQATT and CDR2 as SNEGSKA (reference sequence). CDR3 size: 14 residues. The V end was cut by 1 base, the J end by 2 bases, with 11 bases between. Written as DNA, the CDR3 is TGCAGTGCTAGAGTGTCCGCAAATCAAGAGACCCAGTACTTC. Residues: CSARVSANQETQYF.

This clonotype was observed many times. The chain has TRBV7-9 and TRBJ2-1; either TRBD1 or TRBD2 may fit D (5 bases each). The ends were cut back, 4 bases at V and 5 bases at J, with 18 bases in the middle. The CDR3 has 16 residues. Looked up from germline, CDR1 is SEHNR and CDR2 is FQNEAQ (reference sequence). The CDR3 spells CASSSFGGRGHNEQFF. The DNA of the CDR3 is TGTGCCAGCAGCTCGTTTGGGGGAAGGGGACACAATGAGCAGTTCTTC. The full variable domain, in which reference TRBV7-9 and TRBJ2-1 provide the parts outside the CDR3, is DTGVSQNPRHKITKRGQNVTFRCDPISEHNRLYWYRQTLGQGPEFLTYFQNEAQLEKSRLLSDRFSAERPKGSFSTLEIQRTEQGDSAMYLCASSSFGGRGHNEQFFGPGTRLTVL.